This T cell receptor (beta chain) was retrieved from a study of blood T cell repertoires in COVID-19. On the study more broadly: Cohort 3 donors counted as recovered after two negative PCRs, clearance, or resolved symptoms. From the United States, Italy and Spain came samples of acute and convalescent COVID-19. PBMCs, B-cell-depleted T cells, or T cells provided the cDNA or gDNA that made up the material.

Germline CDR1 MNHNS, CDR2 SASEGT. The CDR3 contains 14 residues. V was clipped by 2 bases and J by 6 bases, with 11 bases between them. Data came from immunoSEQ multiplex PCR; TCRdb stores just in-frame clones and leaves some out. The data contain around 360,000 clones, around 87% of them seen just once; the ten biggest clones take up 1.9%. The sequenced material came from PBMCs or T cells enriched from blood (not recorded which). The chain couples TRBV6-1 to TRBJ1-5; possible D gene TRBD1, 6 bases. The sequence was obtained from a man aged 40-55 years in a cohort exposed to, infected with or recovered from COVID-19 (not recorded which). CDR3 nucleotides: TGTGCCAGCAGTGAACAGGGGTTTGGTCAGCCCCAGCATTTT. Translation: CASSEQGFGQPQHF.